Listed here are 10 T cell receptor beta chains from one sample, sequenced in a study of post-analysis software for immune sequencing data. The study's findings and limits: Higher frequency in patients than in controls was seen for a handful of TRBV segments, with TRBV5-6, TRBV5-1 and TRBV20-1 among them.

TCR beta libraries were prepared from cDNA with unique molecular identifiers. TCRdb re-analysed the PCR reads in MiXCR, keeping a single row per CDR3 protein. The sample lists hundreds of thousands of distinct CDR3 sequences, roughly 30% seen once, with roughly 0.53% in the top ten. No antigen has been assigned to these receptors. Sequenced input: blood. These receptors originate from a girl aged 5-17 years with multiple sclerosis.

This clonotype showed up just a few times. V usage is TRBV7-2 and J usage is TRBJ2-7; D is possibly TRBD2 (5 bases). CDR1 and CDR2 (germline): SGHTA, FQGNSA. The length of the CDR3 is 14 residues. V was cut by 4 bases and J by 4 bases, with 14 bases left in between. In nucleotides, the CDR3 is TGTGCCAGCAGCTCCCCGGGATCCCTATACGAGCAGTACTTC. Its protein product is CASSSPGSLYEQYF.

This chain connects TRBV9 to TRBJ2-1, with TRBD1 as a possible D gene (6 bases). The end of the DNA is better explained by TRBJ2-7, so the J call may be wrong. This CDR3 spans 14 amino acids. Per germline, CDR1 SGDLS and CDR2 YYNGEE. As DNA, the CDR3 is TGTGCCAGCAGCATCGGACAGATCCGCAATGAGCAGTACTTC. Translated, it gives CASSIGQIRNEQYF.

The sample holds a few counts of this clonotype. The chain has TRBV10-3 and TRBJ1-2, with D perhaps matching TRBD1 (5 bases). Trimming removed 7 bases from V and 4 bases from J, with 16 bases in between. Germline values: CDR1 ENHRY, CDR2 SYGVKD. CDR3 size: 14 residues. The CDR3 nucleotides read TGTGCCATCACCCAAATCCAGGGCGGCTATGGCTACACCTTC. It specifies CAITQIQGGYGYTF.

The chain carries TRBV6-2 or TRBV6-3 and TRBJ1-5, with D perhaps matching TRBD1 (5 bases). The V and J ends lost 8 bases and 6 bases respectively, with 17 bases between them. The CDR3 extends over 14 amino acids. The germline V gene encodes CDR1 MNHEY and CDR2 SVGEGT. The CDR3 region has the DNA TGTGCCAGCTGGGCCCCGGGGGTGACTCAGCCCCAGCATTTT. Translation gives CASWAPGVTQPQHF.

This clonotype was recorded at least ten times. The rearrangement links TRBV20-1 to TRBJ2-1; D might be TRBD2 (6 bases). There are 16 residues in the CDR3. Trimming left V 0 bases short and J 3 bases short, with 15 bases between. CDR1 DFQATT and CDR2 SNEGSKA come from the germline V gene (reference sequence). The CDR3 DNA is TGCAGTGCTAGAGACTCTCTTGCGGGAAACTACAATGAGCAGTTCTTC. Its translation: CSARDSLAGNYNEQFF.

This clonotype was picked up many times. The chain joins TRBV5-1 to TRBJ2-1, with 7 bases that match TRBD2. The CDR3 extends over 15 amino acids. Trimming at V came to 4 bases and at J to 6 bases, leaving 10 bases not matched to a gene. The germline V gene has CDR1 SGHRS and CDR2 YFSETQ. CDR3 loop: CASSPGLGIVNEQFF. DNA for the CDR3: TGCGCCAGCAGCCCCGGACTAGGGATCGTCAATGAGCAGTTCTTC.

This chain uses TRBV20-1 with TRBJ2-3; TRBD2 matches 7 bases. Germline V gene sequence: CDR1 DFQATT, CDR2 SNEGSKA (reference sequence). CDR3 length: 14 amino acids. V lost 5 bases to trimming and J lost 1 base; unmatched junction nucleotides: 6. CDR3 nucleotide sequence: TGCAGTGCTCCCTCCCGGGGGGGCACAGATACGCAGTATTTT. Translated: CSAPSRGGTDTQYF.

This clonotype appeared many times. The CDR3 nucleotides are TGTGCCAGCAGCCAAGGACCGGACTACGAGCAGTACTTC. It specifies CASSQGPDYEQYF. V and J are TRBV7-2 and TRBJ2-7; D is unclear. Germline V gene lookup returns CDR1 SGHTA and CDR2 FQGNSA. Trimming took off 5 bases at V and 3 bases at J, with 11 bases between the two ends. This CDR3 contains 13 residues.

A word on this clonotype: Sequence at one end of the junction differs from germline and may be a read error. The chain couples TRBV28 to TRBJ2-1; TRBD2 is a possible D gene (5 bases). Germline CDR1 MDHEN, CDR2 SYDVKM. This CDR3 contains 14 residues. The CDR3 is CDSTTRETYNEQFF. For the CDR3, the DNA is TGTGACAGCACCACTAGGGAAACGTACAATGAGCAGTTCTTC.

The CDR3 DNA follows: TGTGCCACCAGTGATTCCACAGGGGCCGGCTACACCTTC. Protein: CATSDSTGAGYTF. This chain joins TRBV24-1 and TRBJ1-2; 7 positions agree with TRBD1. This CDR3 region has 13 residues. Germline V gene sequence: CDR1 KGHDR, CDR2 SFDVKD. The V and J ends lost 2 bases and 8 bases, in that order; junction bases with no gene match: 4.